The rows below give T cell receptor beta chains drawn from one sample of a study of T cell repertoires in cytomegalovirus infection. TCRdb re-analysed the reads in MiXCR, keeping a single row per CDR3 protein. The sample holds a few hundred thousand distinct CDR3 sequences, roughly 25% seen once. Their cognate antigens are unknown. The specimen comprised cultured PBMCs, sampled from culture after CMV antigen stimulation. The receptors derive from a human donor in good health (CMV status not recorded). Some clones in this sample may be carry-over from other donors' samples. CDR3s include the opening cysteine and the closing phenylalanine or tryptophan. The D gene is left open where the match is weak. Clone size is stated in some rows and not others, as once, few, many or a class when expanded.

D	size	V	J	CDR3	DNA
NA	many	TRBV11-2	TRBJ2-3	CASSLFPGTGTDTQYF	TGTGCCAGCAGCTTATTTCCGGGAACCGGCACAGATACGCAGTATTTT
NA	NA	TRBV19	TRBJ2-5	CASRGRVLETQYF	TGTGCCAGTAGAGGCCGTGTTCTCGAGACCCAGTACTTC
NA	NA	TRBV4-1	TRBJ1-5	CASSQSDLGTTYQPQHF	TGCGCCAGCAGCCAGTCCGACCTGGGGACCACTTATCAGCCCCAGCATTTT
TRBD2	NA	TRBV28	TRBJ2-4	CASTPGTSGSWNIQYF	TGTGCCAGCACCCCGGGTACTAGCGGGAGTTGGAACATTCAGTACTTC
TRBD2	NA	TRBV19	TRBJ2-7	CASSIAGASGAYEQYF	TGTGCCAGTAGTATAGCCGGGGCTAGCGGAGCCTACGAGCAGTACTTC
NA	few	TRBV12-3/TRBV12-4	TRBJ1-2	CASSFRISGAYGYTF	TGTGCCAGCAGTTTCCGTATCTCGGGGGCCTATGGCTACACCTTC
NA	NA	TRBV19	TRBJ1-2	CASRGLPWGYTF	TGTGCCAGTAGGGGACTGCCCTGGGGCTACACCTTC
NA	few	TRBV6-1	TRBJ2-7	CASSEVGEQYF	TGTGCCAGCAGTGAAGTTGGCGAGCAGTACTTC
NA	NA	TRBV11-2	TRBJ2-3	CASSLFGTATGVSDTQYF	TGTGCCAGCAGCTTATTTGGAACGGCGACGGGAGTTTCAGATACGCAGTATTTT
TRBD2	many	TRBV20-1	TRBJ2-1	CSARGPARTRNEQFF	TGCAGTGCTAGAGGGCCTGCACGGACTAGGAATGAGCAGTTCTTC
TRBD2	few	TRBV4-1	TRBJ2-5	CASSQFGAGGETQYF	TGCGCCAGCAGCCAATTTGGAGCGGGAGGAGAGACCCAGTACTTC
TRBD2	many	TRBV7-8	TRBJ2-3	CASSLGGLAGSASTDTQYF	TGTGCCAGCAGCTTAGGGGGACTAGCGGGGTCCGCTAGCACAGATACGCAGTATTTT
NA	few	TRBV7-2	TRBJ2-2	CASSPLVAGELFF	TGTGCCAGCAGCCCCCTGGTGGCCGGGGAGCTGTTTTTT
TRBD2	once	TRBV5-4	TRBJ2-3	CASSRTSDRTDTQYF	TGTGCCAGCAGCCGAACTAGCGACCGCACAGATACGCAGTATTTT
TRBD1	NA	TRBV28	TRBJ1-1	CATSTGGSEAFF	TGTGCCACCTCGACAGGGGGGAGTGAAGCTTTCTTT
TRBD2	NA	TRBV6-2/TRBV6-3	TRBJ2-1	CASSYGGTSVYNEQFF	TGTGCCAGCAGTTACGGCGGGACTAGCGTTTACAATGAGCAGTTCTTC
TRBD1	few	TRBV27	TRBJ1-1	CASSLVSTGGITEAFF	TGTGCCAGCAGTTTAGTTTCGACAGGGGGGATTACTGAAGCTTTCTTT
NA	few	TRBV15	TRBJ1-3	CATSSRISFNSGNTIYF	TGTGCCACCAGCTCCAGGATTTCTTTCAACTCTGGAAACACCATATATTTT
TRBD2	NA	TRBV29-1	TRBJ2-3	CSVPIASGSPGDTQYF	TGCAGCGTTCCCATAGCTAGCGGGAGCCCGGGGGATACGCAGTATTTT
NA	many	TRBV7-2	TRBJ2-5	CASSLVGGGSETQYF	TGTGCCAGCAGCTTAGTTGGGGGAGGAAGCGAGACCCAGTACTTC
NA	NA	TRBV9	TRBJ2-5	CASSGLEETQYF	TGTGCCAGCAGCGGACTGGAAGAGACCCAGTACTTC
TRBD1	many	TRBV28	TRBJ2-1	CASGPQGAVLDEQFF	TGTGCCAGCGGACCGCAGGGGGCGGTCTTGGATGAGCAGTTCTTC